This entry lists 16 T cell receptor beta chains sequenced from one sample in a study of blood T cell repertoires in COVID-19. Using immunoSEQ multiplex PCR, the repertoire was profiled, and TCRdb retains in-frame clones only, with some absent. The data hold 150,000 to 200,000 clones, with about 72% observed a single time. What was sequenced was PBMCs or T cells enriched from blood (not recorded which). The receptors were sampled from a woman aged 45 to 65 who had recovered from COVID-19.

This clone was counted a single time. J is TRBJ2-6 and V is TRBV6-6; 7 nucleotides align to TRBD1. This CDR3 spans 15 amino acids. V dropped 4 bases and J dropped 2; count of bases not matched to a gene: 2. The germline gives CDR1 MNHNY, CDR2 SVGAGI (reference sequence). Here the CDR3 reads CASSSQGAGANVLTF. CDR3 coding DNA: TGTGCCAGCAGTTCGCAGGGGGCTGGGGCCAACGTCCTGACTTTC.

CDR3 nucleotides: TGTGCCAGCAGCTTACCCTCCCAAGAGACCCAGTACTTC. It specifies CASSLPSQETQYF. V gene TRBV7-6 combines with J gene TRBJ2-5; D remains ambiguous. This CDR3 has 13 amino acids. V was shortened by 2 bases and J by 1 base, with 5 bases between the two germline ends. Germline CDR1 and CDR2: SGHVS and FNYEAQ.

The chain links TRBV4-2 to TRBJ2-2; TRBD2 might be the D (6 bases). CDR1 LGHNA and CDR2 YNFKEQ come from the germline V gene. V shed 0 bases and J shed 1 base, with 9 bases lying between them. CDR3 length: 16 residues. CDR3 residues: CASSQDRGKNTGELFF. DNA of the CDR3: TGTGCCAGCAGCCAAGATCGGGGGAAGAACACCGGGGAGCTGTTTTTT.

To note about this clone: The junction shows a germline mismatch at one end, possibly a read error. The rearrangement uses TRBV2 and TRBJ1-5, with 9 bases identical to TRBD1. In germline, CDR1 is SNHLY, CDR2 FYNNEI. The CDR3 contains 16 residues. The CDR3 DNA follows: TGTGCCAGCAGGGAAGGACAGGGGTTGATGGGGCAGCCCCAGCATTTT. It codes for CASREGQGLMGQPQHF.

This clone was detected many times. This chain uses TRBV4-1 with TRBJ1-2; the D gene is possibly TRBD1 (5 bases). Trimming took off 3 bases at V and 5 bases at J, with 13 bases between the two ends. This CDR3 comprises 14 residues. CDR1 is MGHRA, CDR2 YSYEKL, per germline. The CDR3 spells CASSQPGRDYGYTF. DNA of the CDR3: TGCGCCAGCAGCCAGCCAGGGCGTGATTATGGCTACACCTTC.

The chain has TRBV6-2 or TRBV6-3 and TRBJ2-7; TRBD2 aligns across 13 bases. The V and J ends lost 2 bases and 0 bases, in that order; junction bases with no gene match: 10. The CDR3 has 19 residues. The germline V gene encodes CDR1 MNHEY and CDR2 SVGEGT. Here the CDR3 DNA reads TGTGCCAGCAGTTACAGGACTAGCGGGAGCTCGATCGGCTCCTACGAGCAGTACTTC. It yields the protein CASSYRTSGSSIGSYEQYF.

The chain employs TRBV9 and TRBJ2-1, with 7 positions matching TRBD2. V was clipped by 0 bases and J by 10 bases; unmatched bases: 10. Germline CDR1 reads SGDLS; CDR2 reads YYNGEE. CDR3 length: 15 residues. The CDR3 sequence: CASSVVAGAIQEQFF. CDR3 sequence (DNA): TGTGCCAGCAGCGTAGTCGCGGGAGCGATCCAGGAGCAGTTCTTC. The full variable domain, rest sourced from reference TRBV9 and TRBJ2-1, is DSGVTQTPKHLITATGQRVTLRCSPRSGDLSVYWYQQSLDQGLQFLIQYYNGEERAKGNILERFSAQQFPDLHSELNLSSLELGDSALYFCASSVVAGAIQEQFFGPGTRLTVL.

This chain connects TRBV5-1 to TRBJ1-1; 7 positions agree with TRBD1. This CDR3 contains 16 residues. Germline lookup yields CDR1 SGHRS and CDR2 YFSETQ. The V segment lost 6 bases and the J segment 3 bases; nucleotides outside the gene matches: 14. This chain's CDR3 is CASTATGISTDTEAFF. The CDR3, as DNA: TGCGCCAGCACCGCGACAGGGATCAGCACAGACACTGAAGCTTTCTTT. Full variable domain (outside the CDR3, taken from reference TRBV5-1 and TRBJ1-1): KAGVTQTPRYLIKTRGQQVTLSCSPISGHRSVSWYQQTPGQGLQFLFEYFSETQRNKGNFPGRFSGRQFSNSRSEMNVSTLELGDSALYLCASTATGISTDTEAFFGQGTRLTVV.

This chain links TRBV9 with TRBJ2-2; 11 nucleotides match TRBD2. V was pared by 0 bases and J by 2 bases, with 0 bases of the junction left unmatched. CDR1 is SGDLS and CDR2 is YYNGEE in the germline V gene. The CDR3 has 16 amino acids. The CDR3 loop reads CASSVGLAGNTGELFF. CDR3 bases: TGTGCCAGCAGCGTAGGACTAGCGGGAAACACCGGGGAGCTGTTTTTT.

V gene TRBV27 combines with J gene TRBJ2-3; 9 bases map to TRBD2. V dropped 9 bases and J dropped 3; count of bases not matched to a gene: 10. Germline CDR1 and CDR2: MNHEY and SMNVEV (reference sequence). The CDR3 has 15 residues. CDR3 DNA sequence: TGTGCCAGTAGCCCCAGCGGGAGGTGGACAGATACGCAGTATTTT. It codes for CASSPSGRWTDTQYF.

Note on this clone: The junction departs from the called germline gene at one end, perhaps through a read error. This chain uses TRBV6-5 with TRBJ2-7; weak D call: TRBD2 (5 bases). In germline, CDR1 is MNHEY, CDR2 SVGAGI. CDR3 length: 13 residues. CDR3 bases: TGTGCCAGCAGTTATTCGGGGTCCTCCGAGCAGTACTTC. Its translation: CASSYSGSSEQYF.

The V call is TRBV2, the J call TRBJ2-3; TRBD2 matches 8 bases. The CDR3 is made up of 16 amino acids. After removal of 2 bases from V and 3 bases from J, the junction contained 7 bases not matched to a gene. Per germline, CDR1 SNHLY and CDR2 FYNNEI. The chain's CDR3 is CASSEWATSGTDTQYF. CDR3 coding DNA: TGTGCCAGCAGTGAATGGGCAACTAGCGGAACAGATACGCAGTATTTT.

V is TRBV27 and J is TRBJ2-2, with 10 bases matching TRBD1. With 3 bases clipped from V and 14 bases from J, the junction kept 6 bases outside the gene matches. The CDR3 is made up of 13 amino acids. Germline loops: CDR1 MNHEY, CDR2 SMNVEV (reference sequence). DNA of the CDR3: TGTGCCAGCAGTTTCATCGGGACAGGGGTCCTGTTTTTT. As protein: CASSFIGTGVLFF.

This chain connects TRBV5-1 to TRBJ2-4, with 9 nucleotides matching TRBD2. The germline V gene encodes CDR1 SGHRS and CDR2 YFSETQ. The CDR3 spans 14 residues. With 0 bases clipped from V and 7 bases from J, the junction kept 2 bases outside the gene matches. CDR3 in amino acids: CASSLGLAGNIQYF. The CDR3 bases are TGCGCCAGCAGCTTGGGCCTAGCGGGGAACATTCAGTACTTC.

The genes are TRBV12-5 and TRBJ1-4; D unresolved. Germline V CDR1 and CDR2: LGHNT, FRNRAP. V was cut by 5 bases and J by 0 bases, with 13 bases left in between. There are 16 residues in the CDR3. The CDR3 region has the DNA TGTGCTAGTGGTCACCGGGGAAAAGCAACTAATGAAAAACTGTTTTTT. Translation gives CASGHRGKATNEKLFF.

This clone was found a few times. This chain links TRBV18 with TRBJ1-3; 9 bases line up with TRBD1. The germline CDR1 and CDR2 sequences are KGHSH and LQKENI. The CDR3 has 15 residues. Trimming took 6 bases from V and 3 from J; bases not matched to a gene: 6. The CDR3 reads CASSLQGARGNTIYF. In nucleotides, the CDR3 is TGTGCCAGCTCGCTACAGGGGGCGCGTGGAAACACCATATATTTT.